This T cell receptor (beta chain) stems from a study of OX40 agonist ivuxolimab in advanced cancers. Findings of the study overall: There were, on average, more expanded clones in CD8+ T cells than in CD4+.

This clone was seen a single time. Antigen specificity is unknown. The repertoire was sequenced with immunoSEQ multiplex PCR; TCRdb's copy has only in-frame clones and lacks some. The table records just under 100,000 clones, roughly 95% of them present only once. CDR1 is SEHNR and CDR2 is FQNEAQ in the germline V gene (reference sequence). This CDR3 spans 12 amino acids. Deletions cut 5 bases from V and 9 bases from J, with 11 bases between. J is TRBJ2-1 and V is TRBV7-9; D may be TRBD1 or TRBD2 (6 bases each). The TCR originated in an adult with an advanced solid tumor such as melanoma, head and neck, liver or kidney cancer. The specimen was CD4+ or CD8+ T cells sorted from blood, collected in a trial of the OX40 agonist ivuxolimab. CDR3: CASSREGGEQFF. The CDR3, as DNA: TGTGCCAGCAGCCGAGAGGGGGGTGAGCAGTTCTTC.